This TCR beta chain was sequenced during a study of Ad26.COV2.S vaccination and SARS-CoV-2 variants (dated by TCRdb to the early 2020s). For the wider study: TCRbeta repertoire sequencing served as the tool for gauging how specific and how broad the SARS-CoV-2-reactive T cell receptors were following Ad26.COV2.S vaccination. The TCR-sequenced set comprised approximately 32 samples: about 19 Ad26.COV2.S vaccine recipients, 5 placebo recipients and 8 SARS-CoV-2 convalescent individuals.

The immunoSEQ Assay was used to sequence TCRbeta CDR3 regions. After extraction, genomic DNA underwent amplification by bias-controlled multiplex PCR, followed by high-throughput sequencing. In the original analysis: To quantify the absolute abundance of every unique TCRbeta CDR3 region, sequences were collapsed and filtered. T cell fraction was estimated by normalization of TCRbeta template counts to usable DNA, with usable DNA being measured through amplification of reference genes present in all nucleated cells. Repertoire TCRs were annotated as SARS-CoV-2-specific by exact matching of V gene, CDR3 amino acid sequence and J gene to a known reactive TCR set. The reference SARS-CoV-2 TCR set was derived from MIRA and filtered for enrichment in COVID-19-positive ImmuneCODE repertoires, a step that removed public or cross-reactive TCRs. Using the MIRA antigens, annotated TCRs were further analysed by specific ORF or by position within an ORF. Depth was the summed frequency of annotated unique rearrangements, while breadth was defined as annotated unique rearrangements over total unique productive rearrangements. Group comparisons of TCR breadth used two-sided Wilcoxon rank-sum tests. TCRdb re-hosts the immuneACCESS table, in-frame sequences only. Its copies lack some clones; in the studies checked, an unresolved V gene accounts for under half of them, and the cause for the rest is not known. D and trimming come from the DNA, and the V and J calls and clone size come from that table. The sample records some 190,000 clones, roughly 87% of which are singletons. The ten largest clones take up about 5.9% of the sample.

Study-level results and caveats: Spike-specific TCR breadth was higher in Ad26.COV2.S recipients than in placebo recipients (P = 0.0014). After vaccination, spike-specific CD8+ and CD4+ T cell responses were reported to show substantial breadth. According to the authors, total T cell responses may have been underestimated by the TCR breadth and depth analyses. Vaccine and placebo recipients had comparable non-spike TCR breadth, which fits with the vaccine containing only spike.

The CDR3 measures 11 amino acids from cysteine to phenylalanine. Only CDR3 DNA is held: 33 bases, read in frame from base 1. Based on the germline V gene, the CDR1 and CDR2 sequences are SGHRS and YFSETQ. Between the V and J ends, shortened by 6 bases and 0 bases respectively, the junction contains 1 base. For this clone: Its specific antigen is unknown. Base qualities are not recorded, but no much larger clone differs from it by a single base.

The time point tag for this specimen amounts to: individuals recovered from natural SARS-CoV-2 infection. The sequencing used peripheral blood, collected after recovery from COVID-19. This TCR came from a human donor who had recovered from COVID-19. The chain uses TRBV5-1 and TRBJ2-1; the D gene cannot be named for sure. The CDR3 amino acid sequence is: CASISYNEQFF. The DNA sequence follows: TGCGCCAGCATCTCCTACAATGAGCAGTTCTTC.